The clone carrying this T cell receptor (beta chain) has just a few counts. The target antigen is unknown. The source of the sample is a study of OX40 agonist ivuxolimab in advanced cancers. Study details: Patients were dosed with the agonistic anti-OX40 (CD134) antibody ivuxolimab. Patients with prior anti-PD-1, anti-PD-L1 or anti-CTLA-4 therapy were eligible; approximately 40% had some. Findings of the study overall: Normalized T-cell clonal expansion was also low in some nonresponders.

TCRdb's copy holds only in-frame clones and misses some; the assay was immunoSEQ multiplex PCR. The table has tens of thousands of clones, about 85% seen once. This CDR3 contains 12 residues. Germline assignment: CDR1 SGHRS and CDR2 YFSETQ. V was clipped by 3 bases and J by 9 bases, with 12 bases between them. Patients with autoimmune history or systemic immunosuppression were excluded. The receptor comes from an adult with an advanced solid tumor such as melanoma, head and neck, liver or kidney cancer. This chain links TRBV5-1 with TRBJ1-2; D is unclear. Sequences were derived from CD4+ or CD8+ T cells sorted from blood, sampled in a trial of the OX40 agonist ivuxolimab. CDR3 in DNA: TGCGCCAGCAGCTCCACAGCAGATAGCTACACCTTC. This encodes CASSSTADSYTF.